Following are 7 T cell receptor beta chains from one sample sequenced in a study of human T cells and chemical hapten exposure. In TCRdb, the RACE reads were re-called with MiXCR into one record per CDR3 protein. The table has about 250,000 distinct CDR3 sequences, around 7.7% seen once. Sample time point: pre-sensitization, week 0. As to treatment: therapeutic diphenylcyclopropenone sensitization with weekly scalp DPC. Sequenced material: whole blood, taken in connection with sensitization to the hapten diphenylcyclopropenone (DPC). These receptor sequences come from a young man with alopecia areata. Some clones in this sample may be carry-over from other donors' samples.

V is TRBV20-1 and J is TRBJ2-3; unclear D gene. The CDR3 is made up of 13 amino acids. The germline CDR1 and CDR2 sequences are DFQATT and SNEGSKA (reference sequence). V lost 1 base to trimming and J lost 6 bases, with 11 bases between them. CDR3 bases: TGCAGTGCTAGAGCACAGTCAAGCGATACGCAGTATTTT. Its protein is CSARAQSSDTQYF.

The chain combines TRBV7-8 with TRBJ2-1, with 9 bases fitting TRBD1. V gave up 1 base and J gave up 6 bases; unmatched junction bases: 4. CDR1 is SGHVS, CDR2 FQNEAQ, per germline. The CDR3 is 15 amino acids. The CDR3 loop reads CASSLGGTGINEQFF. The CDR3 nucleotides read TGTGCCAGCAGCTTAGGAGGGACAGGGATCAATGAGCAGTTCTTC.

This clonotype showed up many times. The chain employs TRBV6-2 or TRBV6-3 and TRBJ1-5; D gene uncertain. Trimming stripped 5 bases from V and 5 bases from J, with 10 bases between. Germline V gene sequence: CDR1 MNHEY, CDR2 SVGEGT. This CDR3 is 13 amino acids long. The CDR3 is CASSPRRDQPQHF. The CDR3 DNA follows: TGTGCCAGCAGTCCACGCCGGGATCAGCCCCAGCATTTT.

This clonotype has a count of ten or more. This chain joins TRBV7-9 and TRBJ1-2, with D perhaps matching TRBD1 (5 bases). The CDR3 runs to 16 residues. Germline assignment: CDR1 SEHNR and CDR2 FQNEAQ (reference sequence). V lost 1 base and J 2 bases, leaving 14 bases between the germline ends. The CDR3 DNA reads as TGTGCCAGCAGCTTAGTGCGGGGGACGGGAAACTATGGCTACACCTTC. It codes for CASSLVRGTGNYGYTF.

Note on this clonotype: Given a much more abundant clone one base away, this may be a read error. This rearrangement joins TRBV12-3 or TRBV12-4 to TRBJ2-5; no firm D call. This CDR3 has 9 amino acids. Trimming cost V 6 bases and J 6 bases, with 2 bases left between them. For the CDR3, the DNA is TGTGCCAGCAGGAAGACCCAGTACTTC. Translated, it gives CASRKTQYF.

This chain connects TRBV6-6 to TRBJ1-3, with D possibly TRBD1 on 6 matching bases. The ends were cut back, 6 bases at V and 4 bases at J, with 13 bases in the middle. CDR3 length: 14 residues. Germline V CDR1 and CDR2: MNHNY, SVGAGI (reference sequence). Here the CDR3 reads CASRAQGHGNTIYF. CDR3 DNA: TGTGCCAGCAGAGCCCAGGGGCACGGAAACACCATATATTTT.

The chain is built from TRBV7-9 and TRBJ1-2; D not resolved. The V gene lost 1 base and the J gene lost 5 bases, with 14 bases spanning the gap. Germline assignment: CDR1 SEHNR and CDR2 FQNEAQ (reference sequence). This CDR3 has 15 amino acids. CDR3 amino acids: CASSLDITPEYGYTF. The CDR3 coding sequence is TGTGCCAGCAGCTTAGACATCACCCCCGAATATGGCTACACCTTC. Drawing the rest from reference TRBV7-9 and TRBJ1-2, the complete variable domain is DTGVSQNPRHKITKRGQNVTFRCDPISEHNRLYWYRQTLGQGPEFLTYFQNEAQLEKSRLLSDRFSAERPKGSFSTLEIQRTEQGDSAMYLCASSLDITPEYGYTFGSGTRLTVV.